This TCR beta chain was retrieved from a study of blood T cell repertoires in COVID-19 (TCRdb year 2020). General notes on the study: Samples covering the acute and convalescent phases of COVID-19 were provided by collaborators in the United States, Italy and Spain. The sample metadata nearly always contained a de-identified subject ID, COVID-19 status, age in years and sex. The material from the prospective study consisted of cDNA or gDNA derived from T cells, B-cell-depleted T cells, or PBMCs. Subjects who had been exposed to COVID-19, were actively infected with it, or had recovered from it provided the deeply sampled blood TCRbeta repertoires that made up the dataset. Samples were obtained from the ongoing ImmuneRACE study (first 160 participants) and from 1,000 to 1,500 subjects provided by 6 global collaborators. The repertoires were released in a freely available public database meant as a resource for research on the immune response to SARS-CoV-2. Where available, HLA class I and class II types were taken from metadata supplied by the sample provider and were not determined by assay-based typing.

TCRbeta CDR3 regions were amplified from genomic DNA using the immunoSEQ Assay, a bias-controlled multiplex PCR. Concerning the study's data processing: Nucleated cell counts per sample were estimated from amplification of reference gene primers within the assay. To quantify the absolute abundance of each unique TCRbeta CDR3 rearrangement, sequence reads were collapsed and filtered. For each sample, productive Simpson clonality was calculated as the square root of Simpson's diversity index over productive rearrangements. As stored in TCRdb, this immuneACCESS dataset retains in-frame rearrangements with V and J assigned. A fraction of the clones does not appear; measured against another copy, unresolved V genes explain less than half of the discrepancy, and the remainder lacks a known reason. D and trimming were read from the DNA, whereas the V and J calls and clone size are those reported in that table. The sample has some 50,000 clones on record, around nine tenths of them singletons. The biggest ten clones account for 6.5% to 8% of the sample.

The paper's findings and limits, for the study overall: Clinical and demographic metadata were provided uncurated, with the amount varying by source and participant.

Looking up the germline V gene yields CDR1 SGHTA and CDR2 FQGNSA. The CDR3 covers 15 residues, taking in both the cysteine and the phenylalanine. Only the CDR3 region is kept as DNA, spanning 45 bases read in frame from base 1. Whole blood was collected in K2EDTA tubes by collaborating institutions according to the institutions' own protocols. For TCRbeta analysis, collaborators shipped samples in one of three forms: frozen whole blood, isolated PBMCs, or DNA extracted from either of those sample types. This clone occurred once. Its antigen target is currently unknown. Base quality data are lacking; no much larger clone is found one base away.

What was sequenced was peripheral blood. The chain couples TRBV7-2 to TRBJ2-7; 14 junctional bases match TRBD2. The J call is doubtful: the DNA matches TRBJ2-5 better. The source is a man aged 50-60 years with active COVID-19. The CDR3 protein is CASSLPGLAGGTQYF. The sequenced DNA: TGTGCCAGCAGCTTACCCGGACTAGCGGGAGGGACCCAGTACTTC.